Sequencing of this T cell receptor beta chain was carried out in a study of siplizumab effects on memory and regulatory T cells. About this clone: Antigen specificity is unknown.

The data were produced by immunoSEQ multiplex PCR, yet TCRdb's version contains in-frame clones alone and is incomplete. Of about 120,000 clones in the sample, roughly 94% were seen once. The V gene end was trimmed by 2 bases and the J gene end by 7 bases; junction bases not matched to a gene: 10. Germline V gene data show CDR1 as SEHNR and CDR2 as FQNEAQ (reference sequence). This CDR3 has 15 residues. Broader study findings: To unstimulated subsets, only a minor fraction of alloreactive clones could be mapped. In roughly 75-96% of proliferating CD4+ or CD8+ clones, a naive or memory phenotype could not be assigned. Relative to controls at about 27%, mappable alloreactive CD4+ clones exhibited a mean Treg-derived proportion of roughly 69% with siplizumab. Naive T cells apparently outstripped memory cells in diversity and seemed major alloresponse contributors.

The TCR was taken from a human donor in good health. Sequencing was carried out using non-Treg CD4+ T cells sorted from blood. J is TRBJ1-2 and V is TRBV7-9; TRBD1 matches 7 bases. The CDR3 DNA follows: TGTGCCAGCAGCTTATTTGAAACAGGGGTGGGTGGCTACACCTTC. Translating it yields CASSLFETGVGGYTF.